Listed here are 25 T cell receptor beta chains from one sample, sequenced in a study of blood T cell repertoires in COVID-19. Repertoires were generated with immunoSEQ multiplex PCR, while TCRdb's copy carries only in-frame clones and drops some. This repertoire shows some 150,000 clones, roughly 87% found once; its top ten account for around 1.5%. Specimen: peripheral blood. The receptors were gathered from a human donor in a cohort sampled during active COVID-19.

The J gene is TRBJ1-1, the V gene TRBV19; D might be TRBD1 (5 bases). The CDR3 sequence is 13 residues long. The V and J ends lost 6 bases and 4 bases respectively, with 12 bases between them. Germline-derived CDR1 and CDR2 are LNHDA and SQIVND (reference sequence). The CDR3 bases are TGTGCCAGTAGCCAGGGTGTCCGCACTGAAGCTTTCTTT. Residues: CASSQGVRTEAFF.

This clone is a singleton in its sample. V usage is TRBV7-2 and J usage is TRBJ1-4; 9 bases align to TRBD1. Per germline, CDR1 SGHTA and CDR2 FQGNSA. The CDR3 covers 14 residues. The J segment lost 12 bases and the V segment lost 1 base, leaving 6 bases of the junction unmatched. The CDR3 DNA is TGTGCCAGCAGCTTAGACAGGGGGCGTGAGGAACTGTTTTTT. It specifies CASSLDRGREELFF.

The chain joins TRBV11-1 to TRBJ2-2, with a weak D call TRBD2 (6 bases). The germline gives CDR1 SGHAT, CDR2 FQDESV (reference sequence). This CDR3 has 14 residues. With 2 bases removed from V and 6 bases from J, the gap between germline ends came to 10 bases. CDR3: CASSLIRRAGELFF. The CDR3 DNA reads as TGTGCCAGCAGCTTAATCAGGAGGGCCGGGGAGCTGTTTTTT.

A remark on this clone: One end of the junction does not line up with germline, which may come from a read error. J is TRBJ2-7 and V is TRBV29-1; 7 nucleotides line up with TRBD1. CDR3 length equals 12 residues. CDR1 is SQVTM, CDR2 ANQGSEA, per germline. DNA of the CDR3: TGCAGCGTTGAATCCCCGGGACAGCTAATCTCCTTC. It translates to CSVESPGQLISF.

This clone was seen once. CDR3 amino acids: CASSIRGLAGLSGETQYF. CDR3 DNA sequence: TGTGCCAGTAGTATAAGGGGACTAGCGGGGCTCAGCGGAGAGACCCAGTACTTC. The chain joins TRBV19 to TRBJ2-5; TRBD2 agrees at 13 bases. The V segment lost 2 bases and the J segment 4 bases; nucleotides outside the gene matches: 10. Per germline, CDR1 LNHDA and CDR2 SQIVND (reference sequence). CDR3 length: 18 amino acids.

The rearrangement uses TRBV5-1 and TRBJ2-1, with TRBD2 as a possible D gene (6 bases). The CDR3 is 12 residues long. V lost 5 bases and J 7 bases, leaving 10 bases between the germline ends. CDR1 SGHRS and CDR2 YFSETQ come from the germline V gene. Here the CDR3 reads CASRVEGNEQFF. The DNA of the CDR3 is TGCGCCAGCAGGGTGGAGGGAAATGAGCAGTTCTTC.

The chain has TRBV6-1 and TRBJ1-2, with D unclear. In germline, CDR1 is MNHNS, CDR2 SASEGT. V was shortened by 0 bases and J by 3 bases, with 14 bases between the two germline ends. This CDR3 region has 16 residues. This chain's CDR3 is CASSEAGGLRDYGYTF. The CDR3 DNA follows: TGTGCCAGCAGTGAAGCCGGAGGGCTGAGAGACTATGGCTACACCTTC.

This clone appeared once. This chain uses TRBV5-1 with TRBJ1-1; D call uncertain. Trimming cost V 0 bases and J 4 bases, with 7 bases left between them. Germline CDR1 and CDR2: SGHRS and YFSETQ. CDR3 length equals 13 residues. The CDR3 here is CASSLAGFTEAFF. As DNA, the CDR3 is TGCGCCAGCAGCTTGGCGGGGTTCACTGAAGCTTTCTTT.

Only one count was recorded for this clone. This chain links TRBV6-2 or TRBV6-3 with TRBJ2-3; D is perhaps TRBD2 (6 bases). V was trimmed by 5 bases and J by 3 bases, leaving 15 bases between them. The CDR3 length is 15 residues. Looked up from germline, CDR1 is MNHEY and CDR2 is SVGEGT. For the CDR3, the DNA is TGTGCCAGCAGTGGAAGCGGGCGGATAACAGATACGCAGTATTTT. It is translated as CASSGSGRITDTQYF.

Details on this clone: Other DNA sequences of this sample code for an identical CDR3. J is TRBJ2-2 and V is TRBV4-2; the match to TRBD2 covers 12 bases. The CDR3 is 16 residues long. The trim removed 4 bases at V and 4 bases at J, leaving 4 bases unmatched. CDR1 and CDR2 from the germline V gene are LGHNA and YNFKEQ. This CDR3 is CASSPLAGGPTGELFF. The CDR3 DNA is TGTGCCAGCAGCCCGCTAGCGGGGGGGCCCACCGGGGAGCTGTTTTTT.

The chain uses TRBV27 and TRBJ2-3; 11 nucleotides line up with TRBD2. This CDR3 comprises 15 residues. The germline CDR1 and CDR2 sequences are MNHEY and SMNVEV (reference sequence). With V trimmed by 6 bases and J by 7 bases, 9 bases remained unmatched. CDR3: CASRVAGGVVNTQYF. The CDR3 region has the DNA TGTGCCAGCAGGGTAGCGGGGGGGGTGGTGAATACGCAGTATTTT.

The chain joins TRBV6-6 to TRBJ2-7; possibly TRBD2 for D (6 bases). Looked up from germline, CDR1 is MNHNY and CDR2 is SVGAGI (reference sequence). V lost 2 bases, J lost 7 bases, and 18 bases lay in between. This CDR3 comprises 15 residues. CDR3 region: CASSYPGTPPREQYF. The CDR3 coding sequence is TGTGCCAGCAGTTACCCCGGGACTCCACCTCGGGAGCAGTACTTC.

V usage is TRBV6-5 and J usage is TRBJ2-3; D not certain. CDR1 and CDR2 from the germline V gene are MNHEY and SVGAGI. V lost 2 bases to trimming and J lost 0 bases, with 6 bases between them. This CDR3 is built from 14 residues. The CDR3 bases are TGTGCCAGCAGTTACAGCCTAAGCACAGATACGCAGTATTTT. It codes for CASSYSLSTDTQYF.

V and J are TRBV10-3 and TRBJ1-2, with 9 positions matching TRBD1. Per germline, CDR1 ENHRY and CDR2 SYGVKD. With 0 bases clipped from V and 6 bases from J, the junction kept 5 bases outside the gene matches. This CDR3 comprises 15 residues. CDR3 nucleotide sequence: TGTGCCATCAGTGAGTCTACAGGGGGCACTCATGGCTACACCTTC. The encoded protein is CAISESTGGTHGYTF.

This chain uses TRBV11-2 with TRBJ1-2, with unresolved D. This CDR3 comprises 12 residues. Germline CDR1 reads SGHAT; CDR2 reads FQNNGV. Trimming left V 5 bases short and J 1 base short, with 5 bases between. The CDR3 region has the DNA TGTGCCAGCAGCCCACTTAACTATGGCTACACCTTC. As protein: CASSPLNYGYTF.

The chain combines TRBV2 with TRBJ2-7; D is perhaps TRBD1 (5 bases). The CDR3 sequence is 14 residues long. Trimming took 7 bases from V and 2 from J, leaving 15 bases between them. Germline V gene lookup returns CDR1 SNHLY and CDR2 FYNNEI. CDR3 DNA sequence: TGTGCCAGCACCCAGATAGGGGTAGCCTACGAGCAGTACTTC. The encoded protein is CASTQIGVAYEQYF.

The gene calls are TRBV28 and TRBJ1-1, with TRBD1 identical over 8 bases. V shed 3 bases and J 4 bases; nucleotides not matched to a gene: 7. From germline, CDR1 is MDHEN and CDR2 SYDVKM. The CDR3 totals 15 residues. The CDR3 region has the DNA TGTGCCAGCAGTTTTATCGACAGGGGAGTCACTGAAGCTTTCTTT. This encodes CASSFIDRGVTEAFF. Complete variable domain (other parts from reference TRBV28 and TRBJ1-1): DVKVTQSSRYLVKRTGEKVFLECVQDMDHENMFWYRQDPGLGLRLIYFSYDVKMKEKGDIPEGYSVSREKKERFSLILESASTNQTSMYLCASSFIDRGVTEAFFGQGTRLTVV.

The CDR3 DNA reads as TGTGCCAGCAATTTGGCAAGAAGCAATCAGCCCCAGCATTTT. Protein: CASNLARSNQPQHF. The gene calls are TRBV2 and TRBJ1-5, with D uncertain. This CDR3 comprises 14 residues. Trimming removed 7 bases at V and 1 base at J, with 11 bases between. CDR1 and CDR2 from the germline V gene are SNHLY and FYNNEI.

The chain is built from TRBV19 and TRBJ1-1; D is unresolved. The CDR3 is 13 amino acids. CDR1 and CDR2 (germline): LNHDA, SQIVND (reference sequence). V lost 1 base and J lost 4, with 7 bases in between. The CDR3 spells CASSIGSPTEAFF. In DNA, the CDR3 is TGTGCCAGTAGTATAGGCAGTCCCACTGAAGCTTTCTTT.

This clone was found once. V gene TRBV4-2 combines with J gene TRBJ2-3; 9 bases are shared with TRBD2. With V trimmed by 0 bases and J by 4 bases, 2 bases remained unmatched. CDR1 is LGHNA and CDR2 is YNFKEQ in the germline V gene. The CDR3 runs 15 residues. DNA for the CDR3: TGTGCCAGCAGCCAAGATGGGACTAGCCCAGATACGCAGTATTTT. It encodes CASSQDGTSPDTQYF.

This clone was counted once. V gene TRBV3-1 (or the pseudogene TRBV3-2) combines with J gene TRBJ1-2; D not certain. The germline V gene has CDR1 LGHDT and CDR2 YNNKEL (reference sequence). The CDR3 sequence is 14 residues long. V lost 1 base to trimming and J lost 2 bases, with 8 bases between them. CDR3 sequence: CASSQVWANYGYTF. Written as DNA, the CDR3 is TGTGCCAGCAGCCAAGTGTGGGCAAACTATGGCTACACCTTC.

J is TRBJ1-6 and V is TRBV9; 7 nucleotides line up with TRBD1. V lost 0 bases and J lost 7; bases outside the gene matches: 1. This CDR3 region has 14 residues. Germline CDR1 is SGDLS and CDR2 is YYNGEE. The DNA for the CDR3 is TGTGCCAGCAGCGTAGTACAGGGGAATTCACCCCTCCACTTT. Translation: CASSVVQGNSPLHF. Based on the CDR3 plus reference TRBV9 and TRBJ1-6, the full variable domain is DSGVTQTPKHLITATGQRVTLRCSPRSGDLSVYWYQQSLDQGLQFLIQYYNGEERAKGNILERFSAQQFPDLHSELNLSSLELGDSALYFCASSVVQGNSPLHFGNGTRLTVT.

In the case of this clone: One end of the junction fails to match germline, which may point to a read error. The chain combines TRBV6-1 with TRBJ2-7; TRBD1 matches at 8 bases. CDR1 MNHNS and CDR2 SASEGT come from the germline V gene. There are 18 residues in the CDR3. The CDR3 DNA is TGTGCCAGCAGCGAAGTTAAAACTGCAGGGGGCTTTTTTTACGAGCAGTACTTC. Translating gives CASSEVKTAGGFFYEQYF.

CDR3 DNA: TGTGCCAGCAGCTTAGGCCCCGGGGGGGAGACCCAGTACTTC. It translates to CASSLGPGGETQYF. J is TRBJ2-5 and V is TRBV7-8; 7 bases are a match to TRBD2. The CDR3 consists of 14 residues. V was clipped by 1 base and J by 5 bases; unmatched bases: 4. In germline, CDR1 is SGHVS, CDR2 FQNEAQ.

The CDR3 region has the DNA TGTGCCAGCAGCCCTCTCTACAATGAGCAGTTCTTC. It specifies CASSPLYNEQFF. The V call is TRBV7-2, the J call TRBJ2-1; the D is unclear. Trimming removed 5 bases at V and 3 bases at J, with 5 bases between. The CDR3 runs 12 residues. The germline V gene has CDR1 SGHTA and CDR2 FQGNSA.